The clone carrying this T cell receptor beta chain appeared a few times. Trimming left V 6 bases short and J 5 bases short, with 6 bases between. Germline CDR1 reads SEHNR; CDR2 reads FQNEAQ (reference sequence). The CDR3 contains 11 residues. TCRdb re-analysed the 5' RACE reads in MiXCR, keeping a single row per CDR3 protein. Of more than 25,000 distinct CDR3 sequences in the sample, 12% to 15% were seen once. The entry originates in a study of CD8 T cells in ankylosing spondylitis. The chain carries TRBV7-9 and TRBJ2-3; D may correspond to TRBD1 or TRBD2 (5 bases each). The sequencing sample was made of blood. The origin of this receptor is a male donor with ankylosing spondylitis or in good health (not recorded which). The CDR3 bases are TGTGCCAGCAGTGGGGGAGATACGCAGTATTTT. It translates to CASSGGDTQYF.